Listed below are T cell receptor beta chains from one sample, sequenced in a study of OX40 agonist ivuxolimab in advanced cancers. TCRdb keeps only in-frame clones here, not all; method: immunoSEQ multiplex PCR. The sample yields just over 95,000 clones, around 85% seen once. This specimen was CD4+ or CD8+ T cells sorted from blood, taken in a trial of the OX40 agonist ivuxolimab. Receptors were obtained from an adult with an advanced solid tumor such as melanoma, head and neck, liver or kidney cancer. CDR3s leave out the opening cysteine and the closing phenylalanine or tryptophan. Size values are once, few and many counts, or a class for expanded clones, and some rows have none.

v_call	clone_size	j_call	cdr3_aa
TRBV11-2	few	TRBJ2-3	ASSLELAGGPPLDNTQY
TRBV5-1	-	TRBJ1-2	ASSPRQPSNYGYT
TRBV6-4	few	TRBJ2-3	ASSGGTSGTDTQY
TRBV6-6	-	TRBJ2-2	ASSLRDRGTGELF
TRBV15	-	TRBJ2-1	ATSRETSGLNEQF
TRBV4-2	-	TRBJ1-4	ASSQATGGAGKLF
TRBV27	-	TRBJ2-7	ATRGDRGRMERGEQY
TRBV6-6	-	TRBJ2-2	ATRQGATGELF
TRBV21-1	-	TRBJ2-6	ASSKEDSGANVLA
TRBV4-3	-	TRBJ1-4	ASSQGQGGGKLF
TRBV7-3	once	TRBJ2-3	ASSLGVGGTTDTQY
TRBV5-1	once	TRBJ1-1	ASGGLVNTEAF
TRBV2	-	TRBJ2-7	ASRGGLAGRYEQY
TRBV6-5	-	TRBJ2-6	ASTPRSSGANVLT
TRBV9	-	TRBJ2-1	ASSYGLAGSNEQF
TRBV30	-	TRBJ2-7	ALDRKQYEQY
TRBV28	-	TRBJ1-2	ASRDRGLGYT
TRBV30	-	TRBJ2-7	GYSLSSYEQY
TRBV27	-	TRBJ2-5	ASRLGASRGETQY
TRBV29-1	-	TRBJ2-2	SVAARDDTGELF
TRBV4-1	-	TRBJ2-7	ASSLRAVDEQY
TRBV27	-	TRBJ2-6	ASSLSRRANVLT
TRBV11-1	-	TRBJ2-3	ASSSFGGGRADTQY
TRBV30	few	TRBJ1-1	AWKLGLGTEAF
TRBV6-4	-	TRBJ2-1	ASSDSGGTGNEQF
TRBV19	-	TRBJ2-5	ASSQATGTPQETQY
TRBV19	-	TRBJ1-5	ASRASSGQPQH
TRBV28	-	TRBJ2-7	ATQGPLYEQY
TRBV6-5	-	TRBJ2-1	ASSSAGSSYNEQF
TRBV28	once	TRBJ1-4	ASSSHASGEKLF
TRBV28	once	TRBJ1-4	ASINGGTILTNEKLF
TRBV5-1	-	TRBJ2-7	ASSLAGRPSYEQY
TRBV6-5	-	-	ASSYDRAEQY
TRBV18	-	TRBJ2-2	ASSPRSDTGELF
TRBV6-1	once	TRBJ1-1	ATRPLPGTEAF
TRBV15	-	TRBJ2-3	ATSTHTDTQY
TRBV19	once	TRBJ1-6	ASSMGQEYSPLH
TRBV19	once	TRBJ2-7	ASSIASSGSYEQY
TRBV4-1	-	TRBJ1-2	ASSRPGTGRANYGYT
TRBV13	once	TRBJ2-1	ASSLVTRGYEQF
TRBV7-2	-	TRBJ2-1	ASSLSGDEQF
TRBV15	-	TRBJ2-3	ATSRDRVAGTDTQY
TRBV27	-	TRBJ2-7	ASRSGGFEQY
TRBV5-1	many	TRBJ1-2	ASSMTGNVYGYT
TRBV4-1	-	TRBJ2-6	ASRGSGANVLT
TRBV27	-	TRBJ2-1	ASSLGPKQF
TRBV2	-	TRBJ1-4	ASSWTADMNEKLF
TRBV19	-	TRBJ2-5	ASSMVLGRLLETQY
TRBV11-2	-	TRBJ2-3	ASSPLLAGPTDTQY
TRBV7-9	-	TRBJ1-4	ASSLRGGEKLF